This record concerns one TCR beta chain sequence. Its antigen is not known. V was cut by 4 bases and J by 2 bases, with 14 bases left in between. Germline CDR1 is KGHSH and CDR2 is LQKENI. The CDR3 has 16 residues. The data belong to a study of T cells after yellow fever vaccination. Study-wide background: Some fractions had low cell numbers, and these were prepared with SMART-Seq v4 Ultra Low Input. Study conclusions and caveats: In FACS-sorted repertoires, abundant clonotypes from the bulk population could appear as contaminants. There was a small share of clonotypes that showed up in both the CD4 and CD8 compartments.

A 5'RACE template-switching step, the method used to make TCR cDNA, added a universal primer site and UMIs. TCRdb called the 5' RACE reads again in MiXCR, with one record for every CDR3 protein. This sample yields 310,000 or so distinct CDR3 sequences, of which about 6.6% are seen a single time; over 15% belongs to the top ten. This clonotype originated in a young man who received the YFV17D yellow fever vaccine. The chain joins TRBV18 to TRBJ2-2; D is uncertain. Sequenced material: PBMCs, taken around 45 days after the first yellow fever vaccination. DNA of the CDR3: TGTGCCAGCTCACAAGATGTTCCAGGAAACACCGGGGAGCTGTTTTTT. This encodes CASSQDVPGNTGELFF.